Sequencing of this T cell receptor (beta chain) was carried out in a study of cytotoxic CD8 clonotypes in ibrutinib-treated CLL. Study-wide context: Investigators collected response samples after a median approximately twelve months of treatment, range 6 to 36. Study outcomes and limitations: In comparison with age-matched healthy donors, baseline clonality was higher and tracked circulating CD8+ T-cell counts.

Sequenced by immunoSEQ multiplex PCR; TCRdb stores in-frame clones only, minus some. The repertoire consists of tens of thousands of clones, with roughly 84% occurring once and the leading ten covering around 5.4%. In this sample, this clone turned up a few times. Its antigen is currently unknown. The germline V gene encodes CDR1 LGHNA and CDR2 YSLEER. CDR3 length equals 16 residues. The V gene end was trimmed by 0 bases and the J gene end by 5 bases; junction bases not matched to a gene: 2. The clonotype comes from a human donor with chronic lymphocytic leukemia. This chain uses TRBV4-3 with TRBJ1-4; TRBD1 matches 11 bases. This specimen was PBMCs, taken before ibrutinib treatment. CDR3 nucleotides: TGCGCCAGCAGCCAAGAACGGACAGGGGGCAATGAAAAACTGTTTTTT. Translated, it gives CASSQERTGGNEKLFF.